Presented here are 6 T cell receptor beta chains from one specimen sequenced in a study of shared clonotypes between healthy human individuals. Data came from immunoSEQ multiplex PCR; TCRdb stores just in-frame clones and leaves some out. This sample yields over a million clones, of which around 97% are seen a single time; roughly 1.2% belongs to the top ten. The material sequenced was naive CD4+ T cells sorted from blood. Indicated subset: CD45RA+ positively selected. Every receptor here comes from a man under 40 in good health.

The chain is built from TRBV5-4 and TRBJ1-1, with D possibly being TRBD1 (6 bases). The germline V gene encodes CDR1 SGHNT and CDR2 YYREEE (reference sequence). The CDR3 covers 13 residues. Trimming removed 4 bases at V and 8 bases at J, with 15 bases between. The CDR3 DNA follows: TGTGCCAGCAGCCCCCCCACAGGGTTGGAAGCTTTCTTT. The encoded protein is CASSPPTGLEAFF.

The V call is TRBV28, the J call TRBJ2-1; D perhaps matches TRBD1 (5 bases). Looked up from germline, CDR1 is MDHEN and CDR2 is SYDVKM. V lost 3 bases and J 7 bases, leaving 13 bases between the germline ends. This CDR3 has 14 amino acids. CDR3 sequence (DNA): TGTGCCAGCAGTTTTTTCTTCAAGGGGAATGAGCAGTTCTTC. Translated, it gives CASSFFFKGNEQFF.

This clone has only a few counts. The chain joins TRBV20-1 to TRBJ1-2; 10 positions agree with TRBD1. Germline V CDR1 and CDR2: DFQATT, SNEGSKA (reference sequence). The CDR3 spans 11 residues. In DNA, the CDR3 is TGCAGCTGGGACAGGGGCTATGGCTACACCTTC. Amino acids: CSWDRGYGYTF.

The chain carries TRBV10-3 and TRBJ2-4; D gene uncertain. The CDR3 is made up of 15 amino acids. The germline V gene has CDR1 ENHRY and CDR2 SYGVKD. V dropped 0 bases and J dropped 3 bases, with 9 bases sitting between them. This chain's CDR3 is CAISESGSNKNIQYF. The CDR3 DNA reads TGTGCCATCAGTGAGTCAGGGTCAAACAAAAACATTCAGTACTTC.

The chain has TRBV6-6 and TRBJ2-7; 9 nucleotides agree with TRBD1. This CDR3 has 15 amino acids. Germline lookup yields CDR1 MNHNY and CDR2 SVGAGI (reference sequence). V lost 6 bases to trimming and J lost 0 bases; unmatched junction nucleotides: 6. The DNA for the CDR3 is TGTGCCAGCAGCCCGACAGGGGGGATCTCCTACGAGCAGTACTTC. Protein sequence: CASSPTGGISYEQYF.

This rearrangement joins TRBV27 to TRBJ2-7; 10 bases fit TRBD2. The CDR3 consists of 14 residues. Trimming removed 8 bases from V and 6 bases from J; junction bases left unmatched: 10. CDR1 is MNHEY and CDR2 is SMNVEV in the germline V gene (reference sequence). The DNA for the CDR3 is TGTGCCAGCGCGACCTTAGCGGGAGGTGGCGAGCAGTACTTC. Its protein is CASATLAGGGEQYF.